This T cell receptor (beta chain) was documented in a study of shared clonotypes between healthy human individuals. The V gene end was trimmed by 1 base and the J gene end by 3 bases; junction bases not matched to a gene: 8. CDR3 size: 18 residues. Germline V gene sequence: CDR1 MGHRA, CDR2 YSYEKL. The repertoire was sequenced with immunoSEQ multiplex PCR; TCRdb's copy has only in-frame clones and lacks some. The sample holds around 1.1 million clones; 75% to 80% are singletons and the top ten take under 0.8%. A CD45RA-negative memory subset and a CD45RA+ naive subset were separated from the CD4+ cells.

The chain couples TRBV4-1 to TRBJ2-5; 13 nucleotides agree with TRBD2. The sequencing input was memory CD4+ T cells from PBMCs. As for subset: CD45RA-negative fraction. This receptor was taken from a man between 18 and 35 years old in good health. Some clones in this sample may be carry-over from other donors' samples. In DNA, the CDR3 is TGCGCCAGCAGCCAAGTTCCCCAAGGACTAGCGGGAGAAGAGACCCAGTACTTC. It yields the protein CASSQVPQGLAGEETQYF.